This T cell receptor (beta chain) was sequenced in a study of T cell repertoires in cytomegalovirus infection. Findings and limits, study-wide: Public TCR beta family frequency separated CMV-and-HLA carriers, including in an independent cohort.

One entry per CDR3 protein, called by TCRdb with MiXCR from the reads. The table records fewer than 200,000 distinct CDR3 sequences, approximately 19% of them present only once. To note about this clonotype: Its cognate antigen is unknown.

In germline, CDR1 is LNHDA, CDR2 SQIVND (reference sequence). This CDR3 region has 18 residues. J gave up 0 bases and V 5 bases, and 9 bases lay outside the gene matches. This chain joins TRBV19 and TRBJ2-2; TRBD1 matches at 10 bases. Sequencing used PBMCs. The TCR sequence derives from a human donor in good health (CMV status not recorded). Some clones in this sample may be carry-over from other donors' samples. CDR3: CASSQVGTGVPNTGELFF. The CDR3 coding sequence is TGTGCCAGTAGTCAAGTCGGGACAGGGGTCCCGAACACCGGGGAGCTGTTTTTT.